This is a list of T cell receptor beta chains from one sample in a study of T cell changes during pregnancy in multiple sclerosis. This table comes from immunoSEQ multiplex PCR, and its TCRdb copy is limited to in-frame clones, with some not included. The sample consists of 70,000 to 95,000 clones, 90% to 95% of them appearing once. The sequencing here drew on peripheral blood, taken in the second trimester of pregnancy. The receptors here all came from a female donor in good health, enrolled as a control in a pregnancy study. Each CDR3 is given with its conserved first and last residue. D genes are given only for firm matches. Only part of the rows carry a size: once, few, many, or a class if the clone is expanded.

cdr3_nt: TGTGCCAGCAGCTGGGGTACAGGGTTCTCCTACGAGCAGTACTTC
cdr3_aa: CASSWGTGFSYEQYF
clone_size: .
d_call: .
j_call: TRBJ2-7
v_call: TRBV7-3

cdr3_nt: TGTGCCAGCAAACATTCGACAGGGAACACTGAAGCTTTCTTT
cdr3_aa: CASKHSTGNTEAFF
clone_size: .
d_call: .
j_call: TRBJ1-1
v_call: TRBV10-3

cdr3_nt: TGTGCCAGCAGCCAGGGCGGACAGAACTATGGCTACACCTTC
cdr3_aa: CASSQGGQNYGYTF
clone_size: .
d_call: .
j_call: TRBJ1-2
v_call: TRBV4-2

cdr3_nt: TGTGCCAGCAGCTTAGGCATCGGTGGCTACACCTTC
cdr3_aa: CASSLGIGGYTF
clone_size: .
d_call: .
j_call: TRBJ1-2
v_call: TRBV7-8

cdr3_nt: TGCAGCGTCGAGGGGGCGCAGTATGGCTACACCTTC
cdr3_aa: CSVEGAQYGYTF
clone_size: once
d_call: TRBD1
j_call: TRBJ1-2
v_call: TRBV29-1

cdr3_nt: TGTGCCAGCAGCCCCAGTCCCGGGACATGGGGCTACACCTTC
cdr3_aa: CASSPSPGTWGYTF
clone_size: .
d_call: .
j_call: TRBJ1-2
v_call: TRBV7-2

cdr3_nt: TGTGCCAGCAGCCTCCGGACAGGAGGCACAGATACGCAGTATTTT
cdr3_aa: CASSLRTGGTDTQYF
clone_size: .
d_call: TRBD1
j_call: TRBJ2-3
v_call: TRBV5-5

cdr3_nt: TGTGCCAGCAATGAGGGCCTCAATGAAAAACTGTTTTTT
cdr3_aa: CASNEGLNEKLFF
clone_size: .
d_call: .
j_call: TRBJ1-4
v_call: TRBV6-6

cdr3_nt: TGTGCCAGCAGCATTTCCCAGGGTTCTGGGGCCAACGTCCTGACTTTC
cdr3_aa: CASSISQGSGANVLTF
clone_size: .
d_call: .
j_call: TRBJ2-6
v_call: TRBV7-9

cdr3_nt: TGTGCCAGCAGTTTTTCAGGGGGGTATCAGCCCCAGCATTTT
cdr3_aa: CASSFSGGYQPQHF
clone_size: .
d_call: TRBD1
j_call: TRBJ1-5
v_call: TRBV28

cdr3_nt: TGTGCCACCAGCAGAGATACAGGGGTAGACACTGAAGCTTTCTTT
cdr3_aa: CATSRDTGVDTEAFF
clone_size: .
d_call: TRBD1
j_call: TRBJ1-1
v_call: TRBV15

cdr3_nt: TGTGCCAGCAACTCGGAGGTCTACGAGCAGTACTTC
cdr3_aa: CASNSEVYEQYF
clone_size: .
d_call: .
j_call: TRBJ2-7
v_call: TRBV6-1

cdr3_nt: TGTGCCAGCAGTTTGGGAAGGGGTCAGCCCCAGCATTTT
cdr3_aa: CASSLGRGQPQHF
clone_size: .
d_call: .
j_call: TRBJ1-5
v_call: TRBV27

cdr3_nt: TGTGCCAGCAGCTGGGACACAAATAATTCACCCCTCCACTTT
cdr3_aa: CASSWDTNNSPLHF
clone_size: .
d_call: .
j_call: TRBJ1-6
v_call: TRBV7-3

cdr3_nt: TGTGCCAGCAGTTATGACGCCGGGTGGGACGAGCAGTACTTC
cdr3_aa: CASSYDAGWDEQYF
clone_size: once
d_call: .
j_call: TRBJ2-7
v_call: TRBV5-6

cdr3_nt: TGCGCCAGCAGCCAAGCAGGAGAGGGAAGGAATTCACCCCTCCACTTT
cdr3_aa: CASSQAGEGRNSPLHF
clone_size: .
d_call: .
j_call: TRBJ1-6
v_call: TRBV4-1

cdr3_nt: TGCGCCAGCAGCTTGGCAGGGACAGGGGGAAACACCATATATTTT
cdr3_aa: CASSLAGTGGNTIYF
clone_size: .
d_call: TRBD1
j_call: TRBJ1-3
v_call: TRBV5-1

cdr3_nt: TGCAGCGTTGAAGTATCGGGAGGACAGGGGGCCTACGAGCAGTACTTC
cdr3_aa: CSVEVSGGQGAYEQYF
clone_size: .
d_call: TRBD1
j_call: TRBJ2-7
v_call: TRBV29-1

cdr3_nt: TGTGCCAGCAGTTACCCATCCTCGGACAGGACTGAGCAGTTCTTC
cdr3_aa: CASSYPSSDRTEQFF
clone_size: .
d_call: TRBD1
j_call: TRBJ2-1
v_call: TRBV6-6

cdr3_nt: TGTGCCAGCAGCGTAGTTGAGGGAATTGGAAACACCATATATTTT
cdr3_aa: CASSVVEGIGNTIYF
clone_size: .
d_call: .
j_call: TRBJ1-3
v_call: TRBV9

cdr3_nt: TGTGCCAGCAGTTTCTGGGCTAGCGGGGTGGAGGGTGAGCAGTACTTC
cdr3_aa: CASSFWASGVEGEQYF
clone_size: once
d_call: TRBD2
j_call: TRBJ2-7
v_call: TRBV27

cdr3_nt: TGTGCCAGCTCACCGAGGGACAGGGTGGGGAGGTACGAGCAGTACTTC
cdr3_aa: CASSPRDRVGRYEQYF
clone_size: .
d_call: TRBD1
j_call: TRBJ2-7
v_call: TRBV18

cdr3_nt: TGCGCCAGCAACTCCGGGGGGGGACAGCGAGGTATTGTCTTC
cdr3_aa: CASNSGGGQRGIVF
clone_size: .
d_call: .
j_call: TRBJ2-1
v_call: TRBV5-1

cdr3_nt: TGTGCCAGCAGTCTGCTAGCGGGGGGGCTAGAGCAGTTCTTC
cdr3_aa: CASSLLAGGLEQFF
clone_size: .
d_call: TRBD2
j_call: TRBJ2-1
v_call: TRBV6-5

cdr3_nt: TGCGCCAGCAGCTCCCAAGCGTTTGGACAGCTTAGCTCTGGAAACACCATATATTTT
cdr3_aa: CASSSQAFGQLSSGNTIYF
clone_size: .
d_call: .
j_call: TRBJ1-3
v_call: TRBV5-1

cdr3_nt: TGCGCCAGCAGCTTGGACAGGGGGTTGACTGAAGCTTTCTTT
cdr3_aa: CASSLDRGLTEAFF
clone_size: once
d_call: TRBD1
j_call: TRBJ1-1
v_call: TRBV5-1

cdr3_nt: TGTGCCAGCAGCCTTTCGACAGGGCAGGGTGGCTACACCTTC
cdr3_aa: CASSLSTGQGGYTF
clone_size: .
d_call: TRBD1
j_call: TRBJ1-2
v_call: TRBV5-4

cdr3_nt: TGTGCCAGCAGTTGGCGGGGGGTTAACGGTCGGGTGCAGTTCTTC
cdr3_aa: CASSWRGVNGRVQFF
clone_size: .
d_call: TRBD2
j_call: TRBJ2-1
v_call: TRBV11-2

cdr3_nt: TGTGCCAGCAGTTACTCGAGGACAGGGGAGTATGAGCAGTTCTTC
cdr3_aa: CASSYSRTGEYEQFF
clone_size: .
d_call: TRBD1
j_call: TRBJ2-1
v_call: TRBV6-6

cdr3_nt: TGTGCCAGCAGCCAGGGTGACAGGTCCTACGAGCAGTACTTC
cdr3_aa: CASSQGDRSYEQYF
clone_size: .
d_call: .
j_call: TRBJ2-7
v_call: TRBV4-2

cdr3_nt: TGTGCCAGCAGCTTAGATGCAGCTGGAAACACCATATATTTT
cdr3_aa: CASSLDAAGNTIYF
clone_size: .
d_call: .
j_call: TRBJ1-3
v_call: TRBV7-2

cdr3_nt: TGTGCCAGCAGTCTGGGGACTCCCGGGGGGACCCAGTACTTC
cdr3_aa: CASSLGTPGGTQYF
clone_size: .
d_call: .
j_call: TRBJ2-5
v_call: TRBV27

cdr3_nt: TGTGCCAGCAGTTTACAGGGGTCCAATCAGCCCCAGCATTTT
cdr3_aa: CASSLQGSNQPQHF
clone_size: .
d_call: .
j_call: TRBJ1-5
v_call: TRBV27

cdr3_nt: TGTGCCAGCAGCCCACGCGACCGGACTGGAGCTTTCTTT
cdr3_aa: CASSPRDRTGAFF
clone_size: .
d_call: .
j_call: TRBJ1-1
v_call: TRBV5-6

cdr3_nt: TGCGCCAGCAGACCACAGGGGGACGAGCAGTACTTC
cdr3_aa: CASRPQGDEQYF
clone_size: .
d_call: TRBD1
j_call: TRBJ2-7
v_call: TRBV5-1

cdr3_nt: TGTGCCAGTAGTAAAGACAGGGGGTTTGATCAGCCCCAGCATTTT
cdr3_aa: CASSKDRGFDQPQHF
clone_size: .
d_call: TRBD1
j_call: TRBJ1-5
v_call: TRBV19

cdr3_nt: TGTGCCAGCAGTTACCTGCGGAACTCCTACGAGCAGTACTTC
cdr3_aa: CASSYLRNSYEQYF
clone_size: .
d_call: .
j_call: TRBJ2-7
v_call: TRBV6-5

cdr3_nt: TGTGCCAGCAGTACCGACAGGGTGAGGACTGAAGCTTTCTTT
cdr3_aa: CASSTDRVRTEAFF
clone_size: .
d_call: TRBD1
j_call: TRBJ1-1
v_call: TRBV27

cdr3_nt: TGTGCCAGTAGTAGCGGGGGGCCCACAGATACGCAGTATTTT
cdr3_aa: CASSSGGPTDTQYF
clone_size: .
d_call: TRBD2
j_call: TRBJ2-3
v_call: TRBV19

cdr3_nt: TGCGCCAGCAGCCAAGCGTTGGGGGGAATGAACACTGAAGCTTTCTTT
cdr3_aa: CASSQALGGMNTEAFF
clone_size: .
d_call: .
j_call: TRBJ1-1
v_call: TRBV4-3

cdr3_nt: TGTGCCAGTAGTGTAGGCACGGAGCCCTACGAGCAGTACTTC
cdr3_aa: CASSVGTEPYEQYF
clone_size: .
d_call: .
j_call: TRBJ2-7
v_call: TRBV19

cdr3_nt: TGTGCCAGCAGTTCGGACAGGCCGGATGCAACTAATGAAAAACTGTTTTTT
cdr3_aa: CASSSDRPDATNEKLFF
clone_size: .
d_call: TRBD1
j_call: TRBJ1-4
v_call: TRBV2

cdr3_nt: TGCGCCAGCAGCTTGGCAAGGGGACAGGGGGCGGAAAAACTGTTTTTT
cdr3_aa: CASSLARGQGAEKLFF
clone_size: .
d_call: TRBD1
j_call: TRBJ1-4
v_call: TRBV5-1

cdr3_nt: TGCGCCAGCAGCCCAGACAGGGTTGTCCACGAGCAGTACTTC
cdr3_aa: CASSPDRVVHEQYF
clone_size: .
d_call: TRBD1
j_call: TRBJ2-7
v_call: TRBV4-1

cdr3_nt: TGTGCCTGGAGTCTAGCATTAAACACCTATAATTCACCCCTCCACTTT
cdr3_aa: CAWSLALNTYNSPLHF
clone_size: .
d_call: .
j_call: TRBJ1-6
v_call: TRBV30

cdr3_nt: TGTGCCAGCTCACCACCCGGCCAGGACAGGGGTTATGGCTACACCTTC
cdr3_aa: CASSPPGQDRGYGYTF
clone_size: .
d_call: TRBD1
j_call: TRBJ1-2
v_call: TRBV18

cdr3_nt: TGTGCCAGCAGTTTGCCCGGACTAGCGGGGGGGCCGAATCTAGATGAGCAGTTCTTC
cdr3_aa: CASSLPGLAGGPNLDEQFF
clone_size: .
d_call: TRBD2
j_call: TRBJ2-1
v_call: TRBV27

cdr3_nt: TGTGCCAGCTCACCCGGGCAGGGTGGCACCGGGGAGCTGTTTTTT
cdr3_aa: CASSPGQGGTGELFF
clone_size: .
d_call: .
j_call: TRBJ2-2
v_call: TRBV18

cdr3_nt: TGTGCCAGCAGCACGGGACAGGGGTATGAAAAACTGTTTTTT
cdr3_aa: CASSTGQGYEKLFF
clone_size: .
d_call: .
j_call: TRBJ1-4
v_call: TRBV21-1

cdr3_nt: TGTGCCAGCAGTGTTTCGGCGGGGGAAGCCAAAAACATTCAGTACTTC
cdr3_aa: CASSVSAGEAKNIQYF
clone_size: .
d_call: TRBD2
j_call: TRBJ2-4
v_call: TRBV6-4

cdr3_nt: TGCGCCAGCAGCCAAGATCGGGTAGCGGGCTCTGAGCAGTTCTTC
cdr3_aa: CASSQDRVAGSEQFF
clone_size: .
d_call: TRBD2
j_call: TRBJ2-1
v_call: TRBV4-3

cdr3_nt: TGTGCCAGCAGTTACTCGGTCGGGACAGGGGGCACTGAAGCTTTCTTT
cdr3_aa: CASSYSVGTGGTEAFF
clone_size: .
d_call: TRBD1
j_call: TRBJ1-1
v_call: TRBV6-5

cdr3_nt: TGTGCCTGGACTAAGGAGTGGACTGAAGCTTTCTTT
cdr3_aa: CAWTKEWTEAFF
clone_size: few
d_call: .
j_call: TRBJ1-1
v_call: TRBV30

cdr3_nt: TGTGCCAGCAGTTTATACGGACGTCCCGAGGGGTACTTC
cdr3_aa: CASSLYGRPEGYF
clone_size: .
d_call: .
j_call: TRBJ2-7
v_call: TRBV27

cdr3_nt: TGTGCCAGCTCACTCGACAGGGATCAGCCCCAGCATTTT
cdr3_aa: CASSLDRDQPQHF
clone_size: .
d_call: TRBD1
j_call: TRBJ1-5
v_call: TRBV18

cdr3_nt: TGTGCCAGCAGAAGGGACAGGGGGAGAAATGAGCAGTTCTTC
cdr3_aa: CASRRDRGRNEQFF
clone_size: .
d_call: TRBD1
j_call: TRBJ2-1
v_call: TRBV6-5